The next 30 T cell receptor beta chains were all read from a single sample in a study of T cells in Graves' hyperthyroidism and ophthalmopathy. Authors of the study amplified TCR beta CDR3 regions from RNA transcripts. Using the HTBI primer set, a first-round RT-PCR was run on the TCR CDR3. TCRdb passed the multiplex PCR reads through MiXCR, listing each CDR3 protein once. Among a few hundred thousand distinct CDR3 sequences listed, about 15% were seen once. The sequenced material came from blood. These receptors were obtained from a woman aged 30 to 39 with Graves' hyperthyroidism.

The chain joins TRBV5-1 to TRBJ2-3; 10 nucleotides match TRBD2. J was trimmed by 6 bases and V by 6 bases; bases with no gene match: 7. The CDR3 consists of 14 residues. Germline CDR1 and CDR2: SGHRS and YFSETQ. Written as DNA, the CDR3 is TGCGCCAGCATGTCTAGCGGGAGTTTGGATACGCAGTATTTT. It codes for CASMSSGSLDTQYF.

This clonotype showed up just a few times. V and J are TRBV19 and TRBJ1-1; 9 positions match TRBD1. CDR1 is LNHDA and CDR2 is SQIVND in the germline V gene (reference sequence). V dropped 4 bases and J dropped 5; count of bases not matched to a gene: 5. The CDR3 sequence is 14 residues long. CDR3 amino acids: CASSRDRVVTEAFF. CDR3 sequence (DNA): TGTGCCAGTAGTAGGGACAGGGTAGTGACTGAAGCTTTCTTT.

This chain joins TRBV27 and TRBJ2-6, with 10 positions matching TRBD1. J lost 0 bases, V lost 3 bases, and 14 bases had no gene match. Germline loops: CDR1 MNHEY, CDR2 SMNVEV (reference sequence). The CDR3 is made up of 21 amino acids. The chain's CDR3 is CASSFRGQGPGRGSGANVLTF. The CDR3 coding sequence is TGTGCCAGCAGTTTTCGGGGACAGGGGCCAGGCCGAGGCTCTGGGGCCAACGTCCTGACTTTC. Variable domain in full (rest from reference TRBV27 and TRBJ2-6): EAQVTQNPRYLITVTGKKLTVTCSQNMNHEYMSWYRQDPGLGLRQIYYSMNVEVTDKGDVPEGYKVSRKEKRNFPLILESPSPNQTSLYFCASSFRGQGPGRGSGANVLTFGAGSRLTVL.

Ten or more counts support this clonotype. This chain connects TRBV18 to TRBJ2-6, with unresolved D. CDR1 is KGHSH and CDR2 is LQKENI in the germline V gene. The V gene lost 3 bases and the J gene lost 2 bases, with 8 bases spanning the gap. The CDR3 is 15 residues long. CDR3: CASSPALTGANVLTF. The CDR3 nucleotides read TGTGCCAGCTCACCGGCCCTTACTGGGGCCAACGTCCTGACTTTC.

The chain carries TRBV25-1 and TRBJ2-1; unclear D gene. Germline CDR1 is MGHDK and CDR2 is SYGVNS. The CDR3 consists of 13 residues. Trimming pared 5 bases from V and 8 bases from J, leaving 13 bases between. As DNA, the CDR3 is TGTGCCAGCAGTCCGCACTTATTGTATGAGCAGTTCTTC. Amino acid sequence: CASSPHLLYEQFF.

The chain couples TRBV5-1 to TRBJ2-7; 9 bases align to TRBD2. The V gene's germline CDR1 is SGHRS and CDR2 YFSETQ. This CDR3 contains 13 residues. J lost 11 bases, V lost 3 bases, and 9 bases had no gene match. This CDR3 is CASSSDGLAKEYF. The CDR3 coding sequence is TGCGCCAGCAGCTCGGATGGACTAGCGAAGGAGTACTTC.

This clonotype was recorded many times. In DNA, the CDR3 is TGTGCCAGCAGCCCCCGCGGGGCGAGCTCCTACGAGCAGTACTTC. Translating it yields CASSPRGASSYEQYF. The chain employs TRBV12-3 or TRBV12-4 and TRBJ2-7, with D possibly TRBD2 on 6 matching bases. The CDR3 covers 15 residues. The ends were cut back, 6 bases at V and 0 bases at J, with 15 bases in the middle.

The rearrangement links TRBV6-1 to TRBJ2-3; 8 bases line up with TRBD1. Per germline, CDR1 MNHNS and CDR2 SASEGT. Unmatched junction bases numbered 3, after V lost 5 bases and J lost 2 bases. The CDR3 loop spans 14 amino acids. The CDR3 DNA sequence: TGTGCCAGCAGTACAGGGGGATACACAGATACGCAGTATTTT. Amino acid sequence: CASSTGGYTDTQYF.

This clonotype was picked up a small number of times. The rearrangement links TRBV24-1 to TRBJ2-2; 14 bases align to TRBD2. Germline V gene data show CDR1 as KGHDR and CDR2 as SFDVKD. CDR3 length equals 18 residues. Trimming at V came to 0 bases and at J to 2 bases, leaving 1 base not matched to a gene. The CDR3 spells CATSDLGLAGGNTGELFF. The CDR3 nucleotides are TGTGCCACCAGTGATTTGGGACTAGCGGGAGGCAACACCGGGGAGCTGTTTTTT.

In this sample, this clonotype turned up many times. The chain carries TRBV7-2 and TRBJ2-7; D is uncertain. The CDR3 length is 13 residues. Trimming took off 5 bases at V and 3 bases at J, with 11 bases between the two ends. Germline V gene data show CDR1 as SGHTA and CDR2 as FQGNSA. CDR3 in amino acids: CASSQVVRYEQYF. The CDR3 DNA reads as TGTGCCAGCAGCCAGGTGGTCCGCTACGAGCAGTACTTC.

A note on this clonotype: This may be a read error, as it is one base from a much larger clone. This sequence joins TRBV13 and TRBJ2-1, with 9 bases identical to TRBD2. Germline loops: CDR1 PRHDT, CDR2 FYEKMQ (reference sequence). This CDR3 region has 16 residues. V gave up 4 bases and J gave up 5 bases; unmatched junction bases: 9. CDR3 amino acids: CASSWGGGGTNNEQFF. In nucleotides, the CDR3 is TGTGCCAGCAGCTGGGGCGGGGGGGGGACTAACAATGAGCAGTTCTTC.

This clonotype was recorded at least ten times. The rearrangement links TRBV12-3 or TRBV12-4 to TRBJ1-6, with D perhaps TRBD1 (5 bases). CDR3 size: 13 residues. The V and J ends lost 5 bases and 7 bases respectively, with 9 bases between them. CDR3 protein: CASSLGTNSPLHF. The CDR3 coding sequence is TGTGCCAGCAGTCTCGGGACGAATTCACCCCTCCACTTT.

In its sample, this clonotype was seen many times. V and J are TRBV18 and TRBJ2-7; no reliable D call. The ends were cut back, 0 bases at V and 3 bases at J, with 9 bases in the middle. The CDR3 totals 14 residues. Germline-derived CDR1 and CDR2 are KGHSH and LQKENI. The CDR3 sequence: CASSPPAARYEQYF. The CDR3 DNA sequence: TGTGCCAGCTCACCACCCGCCGCTCGCTACGAGCAGTACTTC.

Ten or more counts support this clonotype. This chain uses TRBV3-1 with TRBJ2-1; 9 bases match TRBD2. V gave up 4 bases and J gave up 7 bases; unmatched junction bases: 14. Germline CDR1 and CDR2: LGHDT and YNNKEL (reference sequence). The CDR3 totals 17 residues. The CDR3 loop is CASSPTRAGGGRNEQFF. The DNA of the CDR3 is TGTGCCAGCAGCCCCACTCGGGCGGGAGGGGGAAGGAATGAGCAGTTCTTC.

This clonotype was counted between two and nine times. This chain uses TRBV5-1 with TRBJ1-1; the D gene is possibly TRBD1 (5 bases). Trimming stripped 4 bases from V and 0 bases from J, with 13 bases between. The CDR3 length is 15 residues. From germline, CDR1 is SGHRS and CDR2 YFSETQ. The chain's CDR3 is CASSDPQVMNTEAFF. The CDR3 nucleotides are TGCGCCAGCAGCGATCCACAGGTCATGAACACTGAAGCTTTCTTT.

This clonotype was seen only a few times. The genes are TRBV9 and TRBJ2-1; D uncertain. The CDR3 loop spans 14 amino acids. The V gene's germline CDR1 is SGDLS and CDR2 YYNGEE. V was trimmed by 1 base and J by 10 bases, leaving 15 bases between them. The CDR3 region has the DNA TGTGCCAGCAGCGTAAGCTGGTCTGTGACCGAGCAGTTCTTC. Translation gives CASSVSWSVTEQFF.

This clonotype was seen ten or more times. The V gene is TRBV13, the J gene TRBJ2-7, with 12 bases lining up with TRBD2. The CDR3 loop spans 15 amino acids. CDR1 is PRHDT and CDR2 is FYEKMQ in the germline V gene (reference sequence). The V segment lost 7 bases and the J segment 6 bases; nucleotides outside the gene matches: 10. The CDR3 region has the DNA TGTGCCAGCATCCTAGCGGGGGGGCCTGGCTCCGAGCAGTACTTC. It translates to CASILAGGPGSEQYF.

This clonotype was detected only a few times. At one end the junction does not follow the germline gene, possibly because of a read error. CDR3 region: CASSFGGSITDTRYF. In DNA form, the CDR3 reads TGCGCCAGCAGCTTTGGCGGGAGTATCACAGATACGCGGTATTTT. The chain joins TRBV5-1 to TRBJ2-3; 7 nucleotides align to TRBD2. CDR1 is SGHRS and CDR2 is YFSETQ in the germline V gene. The CDR3 extends over 15 amino acids.

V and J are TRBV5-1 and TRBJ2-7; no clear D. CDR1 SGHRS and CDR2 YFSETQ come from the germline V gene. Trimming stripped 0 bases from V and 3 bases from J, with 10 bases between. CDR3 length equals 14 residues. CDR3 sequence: CASSLVSLNYEQYF. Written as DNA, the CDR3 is TGCGCCAGCAGCTTGGTTTCCCTTAACTACGAGCAGTACTTC.

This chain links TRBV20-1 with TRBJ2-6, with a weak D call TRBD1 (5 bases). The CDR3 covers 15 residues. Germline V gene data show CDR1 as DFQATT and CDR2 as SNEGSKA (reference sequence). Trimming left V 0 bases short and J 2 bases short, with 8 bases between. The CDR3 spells CSAREGAPGANVLTF. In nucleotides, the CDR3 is TGCAGTGCTAGAGAAGGGGCGCCTGGGGCCAACGTCCTGACTTTC.

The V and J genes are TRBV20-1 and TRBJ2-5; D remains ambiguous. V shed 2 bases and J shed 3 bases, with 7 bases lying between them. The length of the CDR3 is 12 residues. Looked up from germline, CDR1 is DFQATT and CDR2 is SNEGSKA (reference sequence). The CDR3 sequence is CSARSIKETQYF. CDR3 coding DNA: TGCAGTGCTAGAAGCATAAAAGAGACCCAGTACTTC.

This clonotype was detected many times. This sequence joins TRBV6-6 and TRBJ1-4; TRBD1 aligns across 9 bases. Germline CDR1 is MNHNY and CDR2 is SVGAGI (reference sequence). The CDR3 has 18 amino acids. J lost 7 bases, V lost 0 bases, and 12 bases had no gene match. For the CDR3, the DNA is TGTGCCAGCAGTTACTCTTGGAGGTCCGGGACAGGGAGTGAAAAACTGTTTTTT. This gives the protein CASSYSWRSGTGSEKLFF.

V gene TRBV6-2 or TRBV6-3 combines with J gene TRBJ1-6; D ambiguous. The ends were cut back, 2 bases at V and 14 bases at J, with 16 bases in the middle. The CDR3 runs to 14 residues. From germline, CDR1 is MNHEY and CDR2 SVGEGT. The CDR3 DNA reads TGTGCCAGCAGTTACGGGCAGGTTTTTGCGTCCCTCCACTTT. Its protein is CASSYGQVFASLHF.

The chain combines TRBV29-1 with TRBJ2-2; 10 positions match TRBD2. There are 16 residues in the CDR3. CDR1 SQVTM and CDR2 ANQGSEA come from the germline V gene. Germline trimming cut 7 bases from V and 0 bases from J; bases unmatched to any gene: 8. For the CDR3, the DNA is TGCAGCGCCCGGTCTAGCGGGAGATCGAACACCGGGGAGCTGTTTTTT. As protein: CSARSSGRSNTGELFF.

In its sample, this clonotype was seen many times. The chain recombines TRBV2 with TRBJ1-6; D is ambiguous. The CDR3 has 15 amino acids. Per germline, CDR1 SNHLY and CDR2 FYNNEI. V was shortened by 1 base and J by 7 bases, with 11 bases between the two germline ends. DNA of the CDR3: TGTGCCAGCAGTGAAGTTCGCCCAGAGAATTCACCCCTCCACTTT. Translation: CASSEVRPENSPLHF.

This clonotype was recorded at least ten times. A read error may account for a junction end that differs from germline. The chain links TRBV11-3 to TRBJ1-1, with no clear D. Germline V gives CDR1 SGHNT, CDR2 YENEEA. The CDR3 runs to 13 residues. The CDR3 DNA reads TGTGCCAGTAAAGGGTTGTTGAAGACTGAAGCTTTCTTT. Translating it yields CASKGLLKTEAFF. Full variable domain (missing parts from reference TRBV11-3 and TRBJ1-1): EAGVVQSPRYKIIEKKQPVAFWCNPISGHNTLYWYLQNLGQGPELLIRYENEEAVDDSQLPKDRFSAERLKGVDSTLKIQPAELGDSAVYLCASKGLLKTEAFFGQGTRLTVV.

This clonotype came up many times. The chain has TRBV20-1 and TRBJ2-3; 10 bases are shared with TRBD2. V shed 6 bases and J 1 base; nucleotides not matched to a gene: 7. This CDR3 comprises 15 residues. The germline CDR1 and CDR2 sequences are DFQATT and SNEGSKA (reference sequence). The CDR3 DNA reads TGCAGTGCCGATAAGCGGGAGGGGGGCACAGATACGCAGTATTTT. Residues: CSADKREGGTDTQYF.

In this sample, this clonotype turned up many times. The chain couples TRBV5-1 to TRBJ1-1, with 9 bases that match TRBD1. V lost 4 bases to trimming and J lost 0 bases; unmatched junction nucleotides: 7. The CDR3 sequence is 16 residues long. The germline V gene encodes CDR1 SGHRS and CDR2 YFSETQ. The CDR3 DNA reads TGCGCCAGCAGCCCTAGGACAGGGGTCATGAACACTGAAGCTTTCTTT. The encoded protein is CASSPRTGVMNTEAFF.

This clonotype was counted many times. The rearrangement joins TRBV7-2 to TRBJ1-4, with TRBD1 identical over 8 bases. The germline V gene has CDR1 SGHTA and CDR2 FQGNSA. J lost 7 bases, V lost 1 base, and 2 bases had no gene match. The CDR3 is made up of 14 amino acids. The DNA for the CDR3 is TGTGCCAGCAGCTTAGGGACAGGGCTTGAAAAACTGTTTTTT. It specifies CASSLGTGLEKLFF.

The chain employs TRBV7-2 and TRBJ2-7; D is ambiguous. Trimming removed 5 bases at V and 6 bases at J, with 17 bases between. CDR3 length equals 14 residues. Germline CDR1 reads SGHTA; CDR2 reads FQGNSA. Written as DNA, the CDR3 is TGTGCCAGCAGCCTGCGGCGTGCCACCAGCGAGCAGTACTTC. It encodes CASSLRRATSEQYF.